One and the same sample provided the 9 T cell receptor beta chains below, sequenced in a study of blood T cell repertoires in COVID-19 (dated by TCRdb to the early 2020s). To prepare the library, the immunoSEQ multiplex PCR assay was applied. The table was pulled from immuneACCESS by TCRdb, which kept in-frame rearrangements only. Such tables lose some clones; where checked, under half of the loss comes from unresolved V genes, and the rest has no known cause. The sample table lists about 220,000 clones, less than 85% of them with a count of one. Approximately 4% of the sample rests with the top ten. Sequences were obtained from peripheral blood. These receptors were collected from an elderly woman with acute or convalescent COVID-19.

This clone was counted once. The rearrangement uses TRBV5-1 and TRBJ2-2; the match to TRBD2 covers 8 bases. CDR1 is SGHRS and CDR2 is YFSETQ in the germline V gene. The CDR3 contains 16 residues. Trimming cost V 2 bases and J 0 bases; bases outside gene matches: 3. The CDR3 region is CASSFLLAANTGELFF. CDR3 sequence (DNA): TGCGCCAGCAGCTTTTTACTAGCGGCGAACACCGGGGAGCTGTTTTTT.

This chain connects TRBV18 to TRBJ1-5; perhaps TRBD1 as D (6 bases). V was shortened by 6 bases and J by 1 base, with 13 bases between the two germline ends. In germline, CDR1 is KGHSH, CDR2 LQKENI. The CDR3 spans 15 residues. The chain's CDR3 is CASSQNRASNQPQHF. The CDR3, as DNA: TGTGCCAGCTCGCAAAACAGGGCAAGCAATCAGCCCCAGCATTTT.

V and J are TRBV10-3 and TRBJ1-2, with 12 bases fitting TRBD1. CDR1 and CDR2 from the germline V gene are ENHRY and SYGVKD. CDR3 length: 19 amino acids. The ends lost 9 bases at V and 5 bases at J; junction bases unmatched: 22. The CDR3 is CAIPTPTGTGGASIYGYTF. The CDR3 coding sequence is TGTGCCATTCCCACCCCAACCGGGACAGGGGGCGCAAGTATTTATGGCTACACCTTC.

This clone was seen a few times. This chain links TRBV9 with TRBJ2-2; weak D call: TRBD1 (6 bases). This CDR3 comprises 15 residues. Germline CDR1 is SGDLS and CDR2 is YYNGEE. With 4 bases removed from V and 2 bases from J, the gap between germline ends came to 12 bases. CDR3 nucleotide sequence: TGTGCCAGCAGCCTGGGGACAACTAACACCGGGGAGCTGTTTTTT. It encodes CASSLGTTNTGELFF. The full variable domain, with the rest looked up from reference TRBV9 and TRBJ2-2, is DSGVTQTPKHLITATGQRVTLRCSPRSGDLSVYWYQQSLDQGLQFLIQYYNGEERAKGNILERFSAQQFPDLHSELNLSSLELGDSALYFCASSLGTTNTGELFFGEGSRLTVL.

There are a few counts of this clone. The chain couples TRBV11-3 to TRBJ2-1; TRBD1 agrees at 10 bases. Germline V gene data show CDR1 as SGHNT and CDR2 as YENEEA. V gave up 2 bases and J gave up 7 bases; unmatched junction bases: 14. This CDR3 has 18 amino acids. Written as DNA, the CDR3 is TGTGCCAGCAGCTTATTGGGACTAGACAGGGGGCGGTGGAATGAGCAGTTCTTC. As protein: CASSLLGLDRGRWNEQFF.

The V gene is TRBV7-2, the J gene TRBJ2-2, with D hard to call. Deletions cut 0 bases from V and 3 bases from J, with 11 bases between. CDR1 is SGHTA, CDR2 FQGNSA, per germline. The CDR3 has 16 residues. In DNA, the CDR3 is TGTGCCAGCAGCTTAGCCTCTCCATTAGACACCGGGGAGCTGTTTTTT. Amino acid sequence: CASSLASPLDTGELFF.

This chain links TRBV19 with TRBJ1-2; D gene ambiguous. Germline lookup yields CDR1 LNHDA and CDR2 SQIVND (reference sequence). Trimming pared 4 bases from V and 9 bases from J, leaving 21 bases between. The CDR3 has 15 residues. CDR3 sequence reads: CASSKTLLTSNSYTF. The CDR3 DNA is TGTGCCAGTAGTAAAACCCTCCTGACTTCGAATAGCTACACCTTC.

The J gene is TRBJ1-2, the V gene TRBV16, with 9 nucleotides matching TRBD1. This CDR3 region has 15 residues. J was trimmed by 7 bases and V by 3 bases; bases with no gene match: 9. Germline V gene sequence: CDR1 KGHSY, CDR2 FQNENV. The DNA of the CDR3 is TGTGCCAGCAGCCAGATCTTACAGGGGGCTCGTGGCTACACCTTC. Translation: CASSQILQGARGYTF.

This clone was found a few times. The CDR3 protein is CASRPGQERAIYF. The CDR3 region has the DNA TGTGCCAGCAGACCTGGACAGGAAAGAGCCATATATTTT. The chain recombines TRBV6-5 with TRBJ1-3, with 7 bases aligning to TRBD1. Germline CDR1 and CDR2: MNHEY and SVGAGI. V gave up 6 bases and J gave up 11 bases; unmatched junction bases: 10. CDR3 size: 13 residues.